Listed below are T cell receptor beta chains from one sample, sequenced in a study of blood T cell repertoires in COVID-19. The method was immunoSEQ multiplex PCR; TCRdb's version includes in-frame clones alone and lacks a portion of them. This table holds fewer than 300,000 clones, 70% to 90% found once. The sample taken for sequencing was peripheral blood. These receptors all stem from a man in his forties or fifties with active or convalescent COVID-19. Both conserved end residues are part of each CDR3. The size field is filled for only some rows; it gives once, few, many or a size class.

v_call	clone_size	cdr3_aa
TRBV11-3	NA	CASSLVGEVATEAFF
TRBV5-4	NA	CASSLKLGNTEAFF
TRBV4-1	NA	CASSQRKLAGGSGANVLTF
TRBV5-1	NA	CASSFEGAEGYTF
TRBV28	NA	CASGGTGDDEQYF
TRBV2	NA	CASSDWGSGSNEQFF
TRBV27	NA	CASSPWTGGNYGYTF
TRBV7-9	NA	CASSSGLLRTDTQYF
TRBV30	once	CAWNSLSGNTIYF
TRBV29-1	many	CSVEAGLGAFF
TRBV15	NA	CATSRRTGLATEAFF
TRBV20-1	NA	CSASGGGVETQYF
TRBV12-3/TRBV12-4	NA	CAIRRGGYTEAFF
TRBV9	NA	CASSPGDGYTF
TRBV28	once	CASSRTGQGVLSPLHF
TRBV4-3	NA	CASSPQRGSYNEQFF
TRBV27	NA	CASSSLRGGIYGYTF
TRBV27	NA	CASSPGQGASPLHF
TRBV28	NA	CASSQGLIGYGYTF
TRBV10-3	NA	CAISPGQGADEKLFF
TRBV5-1	once	CASSLVVGEDTEAFF
TRBV7-9	NA	CASRQGFRQFF
TRBV9	once	CASSVGPDNYGYTF
TRBV3-1/TRBV3-2	NA	CASSPGRGGTEAFF
TRBV5-6	few	CASSPRQGLSGANVLTF
TRBV7-6	NA	CASSPRTGANTGELFF
TRBV4-1	NA	CASSPLADSYNEQFF
TRBV5-1	once	CASSPGTGGMELFF
TRBV7-2	NA	CASSLGTGEFEQYF
TRBV13	NA	CASSDRTAFLNEQFF
TRBV7-3	NA	CASSPDRGPNEQFF
TRBV25-1	NA	CASSVIGAGYTF
TRBV28	NA	CASSPHVNLASGELFF
TRBV5-5	NA	CASSSYGQGQSTEAFF
TRBV5-1	NA	CASSSDAGRGYTF
TRBV30	NA	CAWSVQGTSRGYTF
TRBV15	NA	CATSTAEVMETQYF
TRBV18	once	CASSPGTVGAGNTIYF
TRBV5-1	NA	CASSYWGAQETQYF
TRBV27	NA	CASSRDRGSDEQYF
TRBV14	NA	CASSPLTLRDNSPLHF
TRBV6-5	NA	CASSPQAGSWPQHF
TRBV7-9	once	CASSWGGQGPRGEQYF
TRBV5-4	NA	CASSLGQRTDTQYF
TRBV25-1	once	CASSELGEGTQPQHF
TRBV7-3	NA	CASSRVSGSDTQYF
TRBV6-2/TRBV6-3	few	CASSSGQAGVVAEAFF
TRBV4-1	NA	CASSPGQGVYEQYF
TRBV29-1	NA	CSVVKGLVVTQYF
TRBV7-2	NA	CASSTNGNTGEKLFF
TRBV7-6	NA	CASSPIPGAGANVLTF
TRBV7-2	once	CASSPDVRGRGQPQHF
TRBV4-1	NA	CASSQGNRAYEQYF
TRBV24-1	NA	CATSDSSLGGSTDTQYF
TRBV9	NA	CASSVEPAGVSGANVLTF
TRBV5-4	few	CASSSPGLAGLEQFF